One and the same sample provided the 10 T cell receptor beta chains below, sequenced in a study of control samples from healthy donors and cancer patients. Method: immunoSEQ multiplex PCR; TCRdb's copy keeps in-frame clones and lacks some. The table shows about 130,000 clones, with 90% to 95% occurring only once. What was sequenced was PBMCs. These receptors were taken from a man between 60 and 75 years old with colorectal cancer.

CDR3 nucleotide sequence: TGTGCCAGCAGCCAAGATTGGCTCGGGGGGCAGTTCTTC. The encoded protein is CASSQDWLGGQFF. The rearrangement joins TRBV14 to TRBJ2-1; D possibly corresponds to TRBD2 (6 bases). The V end lost 0 bases, the J end lost 12 bases, and 12 bases lay between the germline ends. There are 13 residues in the CDR3. Germline values: CDR1 SGHDN, CDR2 FVKESK.

This rearrangement joins TRBV9 to TRBJ2-1; 7 bases agree with TRBD1. Germline trimming cut 4 bases from V and 8 bases from J; bases unmatched to any gene: 6. The germline CDR1 and CDR2 sequences are SGDLS and YYNGEE. The CDR3 totals 13 residues. The DNA for the CDR3 is TGTGCCAGCAGCACCCACAGGGGATATGAGCAGTTCTTC. This sequence encodes CASSTHRGYEQFF.

This clone is a singleton in its sample. The chain employs TRBV19 and TRBJ1-2; D may be TRBD1 (5 bases). This CDR3 is 10 amino acids long. V was cut by 10 bases and J by 6 bases, with 9 bases left in between. Germline V gene data show CDR1 as LNHDA and CDR2 as SQIVND (reference sequence). CDR3: CATRDHGYTF. Written as DNA, the CDR3 is TGTGCCACCAGGGACCATGGCTACACCTTC.

The chain has TRBV7-2 and TRBJ2-7; D is undetermined. V was cut by 4 bases and J by 2 bases, with 15 bases left in between. Germline lookup yields CDR1 SGHTA and CDR2 FQGNSA. The CDR3 sequence is 15 residues long. Here the CDR3 reads CASSSGRAGPYEQYF. The DNA of the CDR3 is TGTGCCAGCAGCTCCGGACGGGCCGGGCCCTACGAGCAGTACTTC. Variable domain in full (rest from reference TRBV7-2 and TRBJ2-7): GAGVSQSPSNKVTEKGKDVELRCDPISGHTALYWYRQSLGQGLEFLIYFQGNSAPDKSGLPSDRFSAERTGGSVSTLTIQRTQQEDSAVYLCASSSGRAGPYEQYFGPGTRLTVT.

The chain uses TRBV2 and TRBJ1-1; D not certain. Germline values: CDR1 SNHLY, CDR2 FYNNEI. The length of the CDR3 is 14 residues. Trimming removed 4 bases at V and 4 bases at J, with 13 bases between. The CDR3 DNA reads TGTGCCAGCAGTGTCGGGGTACAAGGCACTGAAGCTTTCTTT. It codes for CASSVGVQGTEAFF.

This clone is a singleton in its sample. The chain recombines TRBV7-9 with TRBJ2-1, with 7 bases lining up with TRBD2. Germline trimming cut 5 bases from V and 1 base from J; bases unmatched to any gene: 2. CDR1 is SEHNR and CDR2 is FQNEAQ in the germline V gene (reference sequence). This CDR3 spans 14 amino acids. The CDR3 region is CASSQAGSYNEQFF. The CDR3 DNA reads as TGTGCCAGCAGCCAAGCGGGGTCCTACAATGAGCAGTTCTTC.

The chain employs TRBV10-1 and TRBJ1-5, with a possible D match to TRBD1 (5 bases). Germline-derived CDR1 and CDR2 are WNHNN and SYGVQD (reference sequence). The V and J ends lost 3 bases and 6 bases respectively, with 12 bases between them. CDR3 length: 14 amino acids. The DNA of the CDR3 is TGCGCCAGCAGTGAAGGGGCAAGCGGTCAGCCCCAGCATTTT. Protein product: CASSEGASGQPQHF.

The CDR3 coding sequence is TGCGCCAGCAGCCTGGGGGAGGGAGACTACGAGCAGTACTTC. This encodes CASSLGEGDYEQYF. This chain joins TRBV4-1 and TRBJ2-7, with 7 bases identical to TRBD2. Germline CDR1 is MGHRA and CDR2 is YSYEKL. J gave up 3 bases and V 4 bases, and 6 bases lay outside the gene matches. The CDR3 is 14 residues long.

The chain recombines TRBV19 with TRBJ2-7; 7 bases match TRBD1. Trimming removed 1 base from V and 6 bases from J; junction bases left unmatched: 9. The CDR3 length is 15 residues. Germline V lookup: CDR1 LNHDA, CDR2 SQIVND (reference sequence). This chain's CDR3 is CASSIGTGRSSEQYF. CDR3 coding DNA: TGTGCCAGTAGTATAGGGACAGGCCGGTCATCCGAGCAGTACTTC.

In nucleotides, the CDR3 is TGTGCCAGCAGTTCCTCCTACGAGCAGTACTTC. Translation: CASSSSYEQYF. This chain uses TRBV12-3 or TRBV12-4 with TRBJ2-7; no reliable D call. V was trimmed by 4 bases and J by 0 bases, leaving 1 base between them. The CDR3 is made up of 11 amino acids.